In this sample, the clone carrying this TCR beta chain turned up many times. What it binds is not known. Because the CDR3's place on the DNA is in doubt, the DNA is left out and the CDR3 is given as listed by TCRdb. The sample comes from a study of neurological immune-mediated disorders. 17 amino acids form the CDR3, both terminal residues included. Germline V lookup: CDR1 MGHRA, CDR2 YSYEKL. Study-wide results and limits: Phylogenetic grouping assigned the repertoires of 18 of 34 multiple sclerosis patients to a single related-CDR3 cluster, representing a possible signature.

One entry per CDR3 protein results from TCRdb running MiXCR on the 5' RACE reads. The data contain tens of thousands of distinct CDR3 sequences, roughly 3.5% of them seen just once; the ten biggest clones take up roughly 1.5%. The sample was PBMCs. The rearrangement uses TRBV4-1 and TRBJ1-5; TRBD1 reflects the table's D call only, with no check against the DNA. The sequence came from a young man with multiple sclerosis. The CDR3 protein is CASSERVVGDGNQPQNF.